The subject of this entry is one T cell receptor beta chain. Its antigen is as yet unknown. V shed 4 bases, J shed 2 bases, and the junction held 4 bases outside the gene matches. This CDR3 has 15 amino acids. The germline V gene has CDR1 MNHEY and CDR2 SVGAGI. The data were obtained in a study of shared clonotypes between healthy human individuals. TCRdb's copy holds only in-frame clones and misses some; the assay was immunoSEQ multiplex PCR. The repertoire holds around 510,000 clones, roughly 95% seen once, with about 0.064% in the top ten. Findings of the study overall: Researchers sampled blood only, noting tissue repertoires likely differ. Read depth was anticipated to influence clonotype sharing among donors.

This clonotype was obtained from a woman aged 25 to 39 in good health. V usage is TRBV6-5 and J usage is TRBJ2-3, with TRBD2 identical over 9 bases. Sample: naive CD4+ T cells sorted from blood. As for subset: CD45RA+ positively selected. CDR3 sequence: CASSSGGLATDTQYF. The DNA of the CDR3 is TGTGCCAGCAGTTCCGGGGGACTAGCCACAGATACGCAGTATTTT.